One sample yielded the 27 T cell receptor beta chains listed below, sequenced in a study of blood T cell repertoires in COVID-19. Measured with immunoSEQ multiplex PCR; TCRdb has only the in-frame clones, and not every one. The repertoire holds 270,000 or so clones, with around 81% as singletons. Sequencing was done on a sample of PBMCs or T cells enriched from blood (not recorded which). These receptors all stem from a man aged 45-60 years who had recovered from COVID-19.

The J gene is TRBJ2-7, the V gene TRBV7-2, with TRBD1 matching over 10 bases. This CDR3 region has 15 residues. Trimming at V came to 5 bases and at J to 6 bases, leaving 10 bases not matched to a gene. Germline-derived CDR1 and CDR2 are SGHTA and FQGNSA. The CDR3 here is CASSRGTGAFTEQYF. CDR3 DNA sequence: TGTGCCAGCAGCCGCGGGACAGGGGCTTTTACCGAGCAGTACTTC.

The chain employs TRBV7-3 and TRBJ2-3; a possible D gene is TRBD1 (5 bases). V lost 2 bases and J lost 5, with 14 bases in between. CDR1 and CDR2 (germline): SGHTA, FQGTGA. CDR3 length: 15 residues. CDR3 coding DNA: TGTGCCAGCAGCTTAGGGCAGGGTTTAAGAGATACGCAGTATTTT. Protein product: CASSLGQGLRDTQYF.

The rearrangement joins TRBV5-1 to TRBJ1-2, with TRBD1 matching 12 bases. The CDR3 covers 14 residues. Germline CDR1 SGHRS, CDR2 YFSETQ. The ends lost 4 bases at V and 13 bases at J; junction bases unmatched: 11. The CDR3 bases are TGCGCCAGCAGCCCCCTCCGGGACAGGGGGCTTCGCACCTTC. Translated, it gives CASSPLRDRGLRTF.

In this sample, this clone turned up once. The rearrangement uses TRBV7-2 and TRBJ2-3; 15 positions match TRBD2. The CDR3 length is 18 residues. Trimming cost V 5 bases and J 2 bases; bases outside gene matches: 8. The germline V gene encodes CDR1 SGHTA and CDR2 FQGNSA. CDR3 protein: CASSKGLAGGLHTDTQYF. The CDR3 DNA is TGTGCCAGCAGCAAGGGACTAGCGGGAGGCCTACACACAGATACGCAGTATTTT.

The CDR3 loop reads CASSYSTVSYNEQFF. Here the CDR3 DNA reads TGTGCCAGCAGTTACTCGACAGTGTCTTACAATGAGCAGTTCTTC. This chain joins TRBV6-2 or TRBV6-3 and TRBJ2-1; D is perhaps TRBD1 (5 bases). V lost 0 bases to trimming and J lost 4 bases, with 10 bases between them. Germline-derived CDR1 and CDR2 are MNHEY and SVGEGT. The CDR3 loop spans 15 amino acids.

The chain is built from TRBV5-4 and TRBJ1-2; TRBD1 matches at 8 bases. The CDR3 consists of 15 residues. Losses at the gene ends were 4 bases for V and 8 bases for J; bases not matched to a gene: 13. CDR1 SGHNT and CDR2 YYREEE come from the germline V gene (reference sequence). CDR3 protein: CASSPLTGVVQGYTF. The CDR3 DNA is TGTGCCAGCAGCCCCTTGACAGGGGTGGTACAGGGCTACACCTTC.

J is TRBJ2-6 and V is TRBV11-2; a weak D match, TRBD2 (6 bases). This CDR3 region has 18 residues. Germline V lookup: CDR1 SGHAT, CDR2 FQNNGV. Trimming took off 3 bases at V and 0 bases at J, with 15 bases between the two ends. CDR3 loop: CASSFQRAPLSGANVLTF. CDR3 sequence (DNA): TGTGCCAGCAGCTTCCAGCGGGCGCCGCTCTCTGGGGCCAACGTCCTGACTTTC.

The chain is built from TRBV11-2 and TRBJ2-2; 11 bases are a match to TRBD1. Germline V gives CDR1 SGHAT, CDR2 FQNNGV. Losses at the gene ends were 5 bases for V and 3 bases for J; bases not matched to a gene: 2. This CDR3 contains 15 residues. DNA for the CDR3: TGTGCCAGCAGCCAGGACAGGGGGCACACCGGGGAGCTGTTTTTT. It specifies CASSQDRGHTGELFF. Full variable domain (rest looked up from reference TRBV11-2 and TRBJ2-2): EAGVAQSPRYKIIEKRQSVAFWCNPISGHATLYWYQQILGQGPKLLIQFQNNGVVDDSQLPKDRFSAERLKGVDSTLKIQPAKLEDSAVYLCASSQDRGHTGELFFGEGSRLTVL.

This CDR3 reads CASSVDRGDTQYF. The CDR3 region has the DNA TGTGCCAGCAGTGTCGACAGGGGGGATACGCAGTATTTT. The gene calls are TRBV6-4 and TRBJ2-3; TRBD1 matches at 9 bases. Germline CDR1 reads MRHNA; CDR2 reads SNTAGT. V gave up 4 bases and J gave up 6 bases; unmatched junction bases: 2. The CDR3 length is 13 residues.

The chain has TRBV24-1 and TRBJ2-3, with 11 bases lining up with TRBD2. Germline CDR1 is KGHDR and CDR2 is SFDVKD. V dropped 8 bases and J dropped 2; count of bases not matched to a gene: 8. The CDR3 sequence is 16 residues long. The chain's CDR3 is CATTDTSGGPTDTQYF. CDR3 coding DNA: TGTGCCACCACCGATACTAGCGGGGGACCCACAGATACGCAGTATTTT.

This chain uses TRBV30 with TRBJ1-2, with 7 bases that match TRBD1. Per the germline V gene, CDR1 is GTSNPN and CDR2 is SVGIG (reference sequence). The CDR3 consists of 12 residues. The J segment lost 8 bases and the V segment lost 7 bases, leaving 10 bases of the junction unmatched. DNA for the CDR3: TGTGCCTCACAGGGGACAGCGCGGGGCTACACCTTC. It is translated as CASQGTARGYTF.

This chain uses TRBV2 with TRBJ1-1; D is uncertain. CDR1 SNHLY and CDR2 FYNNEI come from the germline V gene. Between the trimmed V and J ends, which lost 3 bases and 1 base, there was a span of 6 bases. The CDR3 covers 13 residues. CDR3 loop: CASSDGRNTEAFF. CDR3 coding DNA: TGTGCCAGCAGTGATGGCAGGAACACTGAAGCTTTCTTT.

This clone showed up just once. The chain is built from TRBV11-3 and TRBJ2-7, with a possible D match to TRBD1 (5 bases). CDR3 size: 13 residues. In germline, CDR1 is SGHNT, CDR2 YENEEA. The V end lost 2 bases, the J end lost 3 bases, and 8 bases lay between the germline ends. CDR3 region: CASSLFQGYEQYF. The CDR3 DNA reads TGTGCCAGCAGCTTATTCCAGGGCTACGAGCAGTACTTC.

This chain's CDR3 is CASSQRFLAGSTYEQYF. The CDR3, as DNA: TGTGCCAGCAGCCAAAGGTTTCTAGCGGGGAGTACCTACGAGCAGTACTTC. This rearrangement joins TRBV3-1 (or the pseudogene TRBV3-2) to TRBJ2-7; 9 bases align to TRBD2. This CDR3 is 17 amino acids long. The J segment lost 2 bases and the V segment lost 2 bases, leaving 10 bases of the junction unmatched. The germline CDR1 and CDR2 sequences are LGHDT and YNNKEL (reference sequence).

The CDR3 protein is CASSLFDPSRVGEAFF. The CDR3 region has the DNA TGCGCCAGCAGCTTATTCGATCCGAGTCGGGTTGGTGAAGCTTTCTTT. V gene TRBV5-1 combines with J gene TRBJ1-1; D is undetermined. The length of the CDR3 is 16 residues. V was cut by 2 bases and J by 7 bases, with 21 bases left in between. The germline gives CDR1 SGHRS, CDR2 YFSETQ.

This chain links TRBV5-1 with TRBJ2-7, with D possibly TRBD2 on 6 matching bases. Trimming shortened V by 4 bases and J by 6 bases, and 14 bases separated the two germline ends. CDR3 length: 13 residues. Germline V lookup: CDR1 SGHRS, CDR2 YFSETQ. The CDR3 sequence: CASSHGLSSEQYF. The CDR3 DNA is TGCGCCAGCAGCCACGGACTATCCAGCGAGCAGTACTTC.

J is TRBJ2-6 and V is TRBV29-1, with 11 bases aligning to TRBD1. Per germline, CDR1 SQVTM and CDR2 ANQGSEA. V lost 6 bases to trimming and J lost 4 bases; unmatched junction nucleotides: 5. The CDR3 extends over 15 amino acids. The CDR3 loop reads CSVRDRGAGANVLTF. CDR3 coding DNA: TGCAGCGTGAGGGACAGGGGGGCAGGGGCCAACGTCCTGACTTTC. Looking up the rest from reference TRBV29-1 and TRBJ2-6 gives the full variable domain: SAVISQKPSRDICQRGTSLTIQCQVDSQVTMMFWYRQQPGQSLTLIATANQGSEATYESGFVIDKFPISRPNLTFSTLTVSNMSPEDSSIYLCSVRDRGAGANVLTFGAGSRLTVL.

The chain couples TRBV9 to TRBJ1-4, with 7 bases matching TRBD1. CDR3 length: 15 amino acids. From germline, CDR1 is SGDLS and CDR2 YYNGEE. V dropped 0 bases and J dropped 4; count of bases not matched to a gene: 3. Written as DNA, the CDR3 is TGTGCCAGCAGCGTAGGGGGGACAGTTAATGAAAAACTGTTTTTT. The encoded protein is CASSVGGTVNEKLFF.

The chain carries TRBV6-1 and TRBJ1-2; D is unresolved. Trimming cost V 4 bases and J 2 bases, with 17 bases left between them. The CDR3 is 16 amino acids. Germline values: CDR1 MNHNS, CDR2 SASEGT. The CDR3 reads CASSASHVGGNYGYTF. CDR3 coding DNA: TGTGCCAGCAGTGCCTCCCACGTGGGAGGGAACTATGGCTACACCTTC.

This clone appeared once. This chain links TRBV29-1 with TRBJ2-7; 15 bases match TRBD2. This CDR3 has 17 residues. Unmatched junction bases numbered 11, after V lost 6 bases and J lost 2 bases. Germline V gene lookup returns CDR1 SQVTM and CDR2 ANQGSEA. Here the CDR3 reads CSVPREGLAGGPYEQYF. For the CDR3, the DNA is TGCAGCGTACCTAGGGAGGGACTAGCGGGGGGCCCCTACGAGCAGTACTTC.

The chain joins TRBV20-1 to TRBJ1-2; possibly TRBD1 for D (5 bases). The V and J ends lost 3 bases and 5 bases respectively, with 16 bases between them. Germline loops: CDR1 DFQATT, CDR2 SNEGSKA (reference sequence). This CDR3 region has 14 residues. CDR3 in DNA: TGCAGTGCTAGTCCGGCGGGGGACGCTTATGGCTACACCTTC. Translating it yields CSASPAGDAYGYTF.

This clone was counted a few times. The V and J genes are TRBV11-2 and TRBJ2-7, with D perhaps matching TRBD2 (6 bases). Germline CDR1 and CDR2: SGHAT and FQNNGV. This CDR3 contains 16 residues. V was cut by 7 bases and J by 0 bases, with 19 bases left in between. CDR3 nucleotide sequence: TGTGCCAGCACCCCTCCGGGGCTAGCGTTCTCCTACGAGCAGTACTTC. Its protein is CASTPPGLAFSYEQYF.

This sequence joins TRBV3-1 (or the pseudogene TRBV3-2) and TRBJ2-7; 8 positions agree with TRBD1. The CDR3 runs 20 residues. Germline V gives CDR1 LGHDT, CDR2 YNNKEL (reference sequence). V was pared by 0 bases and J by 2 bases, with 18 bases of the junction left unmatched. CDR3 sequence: CASSQDRTGCGGQGAYEQYF. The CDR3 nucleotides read TGTGCCAGCAGCCAAGATCGGACAGGGTGTGGCGGGCAGGGAGCCTACGAGCAGTACTTC.

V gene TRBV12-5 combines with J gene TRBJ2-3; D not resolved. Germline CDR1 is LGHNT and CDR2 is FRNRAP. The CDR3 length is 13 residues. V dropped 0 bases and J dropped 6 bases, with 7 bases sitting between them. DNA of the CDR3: TGTGCTAGTGGTTTGGTCTACAGCGATACGCAGTATTTT. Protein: CASGLVYSDTQYF. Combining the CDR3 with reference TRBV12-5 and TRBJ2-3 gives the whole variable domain DARVTQTPRHKVTEMGQEVTMRCQPILGHNTVFWYRQTMMQGLELLAYFRNRAPLDDSGMPKDRFSAEMPDATLATLKIQPSEPRDSAVYFCASGLVYSDTQYFGPGTRLTVL.

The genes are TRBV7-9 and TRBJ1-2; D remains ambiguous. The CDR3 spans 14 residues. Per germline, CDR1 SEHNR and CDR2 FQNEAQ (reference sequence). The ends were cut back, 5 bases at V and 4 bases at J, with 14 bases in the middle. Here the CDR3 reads CASSDATSSYGYTF. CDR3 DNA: TGTGCCAGCAGCGATGCGACAAGCAGCTATGGCTACACCTTC. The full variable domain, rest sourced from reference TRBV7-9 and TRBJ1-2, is DTGVSQNPRHKITKRGQNVTFRCDPISEHNRLYWYRQTLGQGPEFLTYFQNEAQLEKSRLLSDRFSAERPKGSFSTLEIQRTEQGDSAMYLCASSDATSSYGYTFGSGTRLTVV.

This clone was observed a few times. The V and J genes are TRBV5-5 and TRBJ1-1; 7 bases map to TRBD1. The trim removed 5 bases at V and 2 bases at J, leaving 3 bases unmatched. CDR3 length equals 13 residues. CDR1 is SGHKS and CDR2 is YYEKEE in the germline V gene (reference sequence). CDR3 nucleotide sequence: TGTGCCAGCAGGCGGACAGGAAACACTGAAGCTTTCTTT. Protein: CASRRTGNTEAFF.

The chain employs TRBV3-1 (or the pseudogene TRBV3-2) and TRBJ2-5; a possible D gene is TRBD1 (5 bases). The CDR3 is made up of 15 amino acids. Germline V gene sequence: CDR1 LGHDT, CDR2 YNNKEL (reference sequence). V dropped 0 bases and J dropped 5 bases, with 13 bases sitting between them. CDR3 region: CASSQDGPGRETQYF. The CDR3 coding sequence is TGTGCCAGCAGCCAAGATGGACCAGGGCGGGAGACCCAGTACTTC.